The 19 T cell receptor beta chains below come from one sample, sequenced in a study of beta chain features in type 1 diabetes (dated by TCRdb to 2016 to 2019). The library was produced with the immunoSEQ multiplex PCR assay. The High Capacity cDNA Reverse Transcription Kit was used to reverse transcribe all of the isolated RNA, meaning that expressed TCRB transcripts were what got sequenced. What TCRdb holds here is the immuneACCESS table cut down to in-frame rearrangements. Part of the clones is not present; checked against another copy, under half of the missing clones reflect an unresolved V gene, and the others are unexplained. A total of roughly 400,000 clones appear in this sample, roughly 13% of them only once. Approximately 0.035% of the sample goes to the ten largest clones. The specimen was naive CD4+ T cells from blood. The intended sense of this specimen's cell subset or site label: true naive CD4+ T cells. The source is a man aged 30 to 45 in good health.

This clone was recorded a few times. The chain recombines TRBV2 with TRBJ1-2; D is unresolved. The germline V gene has CDR1 SNHLY and CDR2 FYNNEI. The CDR3 loop spans 14 amino acids. Trimming removed 2 bases from V and 7 bases from J, with 14 bases in between. CDR3 DNA sequence: TGTGCCAGCAGTGAAACGACGGGAAGTCTTGGCTACACCTTC. This sequence encodes CASSETTGSLGYTF. Using reference TRBV2 and TRBJ1-2 for the parts outside the CDR3, the full variable domain is EPEVTQTPSHQVTQMGQEVILRCVPISNHLYFYWYRQILGQKVEFLVSFYNNEISEKSEIFDDQFSVERPDGSNFTLKIRSTKLEDSAMYFCASSETTGSLGYTFGSGTRLTVV.

This clone appeared a few times. The chain combines TRBV9 with TRBJ1-2, with D possibly TRBD1 on 6 matching bases. V lost 0 bases and J lost 5, with 11 bases in between. The CDR3 sequence is 14 residues long. Germline assignment: CDR1 SGDLS and CDR2 YYNGEE. The CDR3 nucleotides are TGTGCCAGCAGCGTAGGGGACACAAGTTATGGCTACACCTTC. Translating it yields CASSVGDTSYGYTF.

The genes are TRBV7-9 and TRBJ2-7; a possible D gene is TRBD2 (6 bases). Trimming shortened V by 1 base and J by 4 bases, and 14 bases separated the two germline ends. The germline V gene encodes CDR1 SEHNR and CDR2 FQNEAQ (reference sequence). This CDR3 contains 15 residues. Written as DNA, the CDR3 is TGTGCCAGCAGCTTAGGTCTGGGCGGGAAATACGAGCAGTACTTC. It codes for CASSLGLGGKYEQYF.

This rearrangement joins TRBV7-2 to TRBJ2-3, with D maybe TRBD2 (5 bases). V was trimmed by 1 base and J by 2 bases, leaving 13 bases between them. The CDR3 covers 16 residues. CDR1 and CDR2 from the germline V gene are SGHTA and FQGNSA. CDR3 loop: CASSLDGVIVTDTQYF. In DNA form, the CDR3 reads TGTGCCAGCAGCTTAGACGGGGTTATCGTCACAGATACGCAGTATTTT.

This clone appeared a few times. The gene calls are TRBV7-9 and TRBJ2-3; 7 bases are shared with TRBD2. There are 16 residues in the CDR3. CDR1 is SEHNR and CDR2 is FQNEAQ in the germline V gene (reference sequence). The trim removed 1 base at V and 2 bases at J, leaving 6 bases unmatched. CDR3 amino acids: CASSLGAGENTDTQYF. The CDR3 DNA follows: TGTGCCAGCAGCTTAGGGGCGGGAGAGAACACAGATACGCAGTATTTT.

In nucleotides, the CDR3 is TGTGCCAGCAGTGAACGACCAGGGGGGAACACCGGGGAGCTGTTTTTT. Translation gives CASSERPGGNTGELFF. The rearrangement links TRBV6-1 to TRBJ2-2; the match to TRBD1 covers 7 bases. Germline trimming cut 2 bases from V and 1 base from J; bases unmatched to any gene: 4. The CDR3 has 16 residues. CDR1 and CDR2 (germline): MNHNS, SASEGT.

This clone occurred a few times. The V call is TRBV5-1, the J call TRBJ2-3; TRBD2 might be the D (6 bases). The CDR3 totals 18 residues. V shed 4 bases and J shed 4 bases, with 25 bases lying between them. Germline V lookup: CDR1 SGHRS, CDR2 YFSETQ. The CDR3 DNA reads as TGCGCCAGCAGCGTCCGGGACCCTAGGCGGGGAAGGGCAGATACGCAGTATTTT. This codes for CASSVRDPRRGRADTQYF.

This rearrangement joins TRBV7-2 to TRBJ2-6; no firm D call. V lost 5 bases and J lost 11, with 19 bases in between. CDR1 SGHTA and CDR2 FQGNSA come from the germline V gene. The CDR3 extends over 15 amino acids. Here the CDR3 reads CASSPTRQIYDVLTF. In nucleotides, the CDR3 is TGTGCCAGCAGCCCGACAAGGCAAATATACGACGTCCTGACTTTC.

In its sample, this clone was seen a few times. This chain links TRBV30 with TRBJ2-7; D may be TRBD1 (5 bases). The V end lost 3 bases, the J end lost 0 bases, and 12 bases lay between the germline ends. CDR3 size: 14 residues. Germline V gene data show CDR1 as GTSNPN and CDR2 as SVGIG (reference sequence). Here the CDR3 DNA reads TGTGCCTGGAGCCCAACAGGACGCTCCTACGAGCAGTACGTC. As protein: CAWSPTGRSYEQYV.

The CDR3 DNA follows: TGTGCCAGCAGCGAAACCGGGACTAGCGGGCAGTACGAGCAGTACTTC. Translated, it gives CASSETGTSGQYEQYF. The rearrangement uses TRBV7-2 and TRBJ2-7; 12 bases line up with TRBD2. CDR1 and CDR2 (germline): SGHTA, FQGNSA. With 5 bases clipped from V and 4 bases from J, the junction kept 9 bases outside the gene matches. The CDR3 covers 16 residues.

This clone was observed a few times. The V call is TRBV7-9, the J call TRBJ2-5; TRBD1 aligns across 10 bases. This CDR3 is built from 14 residues. CDR1 is SEHNR, CDR2 FQNEAQ, per germline (reference sequence). The ends lost 5 bases at V and 5 bases at J; junction bases unmatched: 5. CDR3 sequence: CASSPRGQGETQYF. The CDR3 DNA follows: TGTGCCAGCAGCCCACGGGGACAGGGGGAGACCCAGTACTTC.

This clone was seen just once. V and J are TRBV6-6 and TRBJ1-2; 9 bases line up with TRBD1. CDR3 length: 12 residues. Germline V gives CDR1 MNHNY, CDR2 SVGAGI (reference sequence). V shed 11 bases and J 7 bases; nucleotides not matched to a gene: 8. The CDR3 DNA is TGTGCCGCGGAGGACAGGGGAGCTGGCTACACCTTC. Translating gives CAAEDRGAGYTF.

This clone was counted between two and nine times. The V call is TRBV29-1, the J call TRBJ2-3; D assignment may be TRBD1 or TRBD2 (5 bases each). Germline CDR1 reads SQVTM; CDR2 reads ANQGSEA. The CDR3 totals 15 residues. The V and J ends lost 7 bases and 5 bases respectively, with 22 bases between them. This chain's CDR3 is CSARGRGSFVDTQYF. CDR3 nucleotides: TGCAGCGCCCGGGGTCGGGGCTCCTTTGTAGATACGCAGTATTTT.

The chain couples TRBV7-2 to TRBJ2-5; D gene uncertain. V lost 5 bases and J 2 bases, leaving 12 bases between the germline ends. The CDR3 extends over 14 amino acids. The germline CDR1 and CDR2 sequences are SGHTA and FQGNSA. The CDR3 DNA is TGTGCCAGCAGCCTACCAGGACGTCAAGAGACCCAGTACTTC. The encoded protein is CASSLPGRQETQYF.

This clone was found a few times. The chain carries TRBV5-1 and TRBJ2-1, with 11 positions matching TRBD1. The CDR3 extends over 18 amino acids. The germline V gene has CDR1 SGHRS and CDR2 YFSETQ. With 3 bases clipped from V and 1 base from J, the junction kept 9 bases outside the gene matches. CDR3 amino acids: CASSYGQGARLSYNEQFF. The CDR3 coding sequence is TGCGCCAGCAGCTACGGACAGGGGGCTAGACTGTCCTACAATGAGCAGTTCTTC. The complete variable domain, with remaining parts taken from reference TRBV5-1 and TRBJ2-1, reads KAGVTQTPRYLIKTRGQQVTLSCSPISGHRSVSWYQQTPGQGLQFLFEYFSETQRNKGNFPGRFSGRQFSNSRSEMNVSTLELGDSALYLCASSYGQGARLSYNEQFFGPGTRLTVL.

V usage is TRBV9 and J usage is TRBJ2-3; possible D gene TRBD2, 6 bases. Germline CDR1 SGDLS, CDR2 YYNGEE. The V and J ends lost 2 bases and 2 bases respectively, with 12 bases between them. CDR3 length equals 15 residues. The CDR3 protein is CASSVTSSPTDTQYF. The CDR3 DNA is TGTGCCAGCAGCGTGACTAGTTCCCCCACAGATACGCAGTATTTT. Variable domain in full (rest from reference TRBV9 and TRBJ2-3): DSGVTQTPKHLITATGQRVTLRCSPRSGDLSVYWYQQSLDQGLQFLIQYYNGEERAKGNILERFSAQQFPDLHSELNLSSLELGDSALYFCASSVTSSPTDTQYFGPGTRLTVL.

This chain links TRBV5-6 with TRBJ2-2; no reliable D call. The CDR3 contains 12 residues. Trimming took off 4 bases at V and 7 bases at J, with 8 bases between the two ends. Germline assignment: CDR1 SGHDT and CDR2 YYEEEE. The CDR3 protein is CASSLTVGELFF. As DNA, the CDR3 is TGTGCCAGCAGCCTCACGGTCGGGGAGCTGTTTTTT.

The chain recombines TRBV18 with TRBJ1-4; D is undetermined. The CDR3 is 14 amino acids. Germline-derived CDR1 and CDR2 are KGHSH and LQKENI. The V gene lost 5 bases and the J gene lost 0 bases, with 7 bases spanning the gap. The CDR3 DNA is TGTGCCAGCTCAGAAGGAGCAACTAATGAAAAACTGTTTTTT. Translation gives CASSEGATNEKLFF.

This clone was seen many times. This chain joins TRBV23-1 and TRBJ2-7, with D perhaps assigned TRBD1 or TRBD2 (6 bases each). TRBV23-1 is classed as an ORF, of uncertain function. The V end was cut by 3 bases, the J end by 0 bases, with 15 bases between. The CDR3 consists of 16 residues. The CDR3 coding sequence is TGCGCCAGCAGTCAGGACTATAGACAGGACTCCTACGAGCAGTACGTC. As protein: CASSQDYRQDSYEQYV.